The entry below describes one T cell receptor beta chain. This clonotype occurred many times. Its antigen is unknown. Base qualities are missing; no much larger clone stands one base away. The sample belongs to a study of T-cell reconstitution after alpha-beta-depleted transplantation in children (dated by TCRdb to the mid-2010s). Turning to the overall study: Using TCR repertoire profiling, the study followed T-cell immune reconstitution in a quantitative way in children after TCRalphabeta/CD19-depleted allogeneic hematopoietic cell transplantation. The paper as a whole reports these results and caveats: In some patients, the high TCRbeta diversity seen at day 60 was put down to recipient T cells and intrathymic progenitors that had survived conditioning. Hyperexpanded clone frequencies declined over subsequent months; after one year, T-cell counts and TCRbeta diversity were mostly attributed to newly produced T cells. Apparently early alphabetaT-cell count recovery about two months after transplant reportedly relied on only several hundred rapidly expanded clones derived from non-depleted graft cells.

The treatment or condition label, read with the paper, signifies: allogeneic hematopoietic cell transplantation with graft depleted of TCRalphabeta T cells and CD19 B cells. The children who served as transplant recipients had been given grafts of TCRalphabeta/CD19-depleted allogeneic hematopoietic cells. Library preparation employed PCR. The listed sequencing device is Illumina HiSeq 2500. TCR library preparation used molecular barcoding, with unique molecular identifiers applied to normalize quantification of the TCRbeta repertoire. The public reads were reanalyzed by TCRdb: fastp trimming at Q25, MiXCR alignment, in-frame beta chains only. Each CDR3 protein gets just one entry, which takes the most common genes and DNA from the rows behind it. Here the sample has about 830,000 distinct CDR3 sequences; around 15% occur a single time. Roughly 4.8% of the sample lies in the top ten. The sequence was obtained from a male patient younger than 18 who had a stem cell transplant for acute lymphoblastic leukemia, so the T cells may come from the graft donor. The specimen comprised PBMCs, mostly from graft donor cells, sampled 360 days after TCRalphabeta/CD19-depleted stem cell transplant.

The CDR3 region reads CASSLGRWGDNEQFF. In nucleotides, the sequence is TGCGCCAGCAGCTTGGGGCGGTGGGGCGACAATGAGCAGTTCTTC. This receptor chain uses TRBV5-1 and TRBJ2-1; TRBD1 is perhaps the D gene, given 5 matching bases. The CDR3 sequence holds 15 residues, the cysteine and phenylalanine included. Left in the record is the CDR3 DNA by itself, 45 bases read in frame from the first base. The V end loses 0 bases and the J end loses 5 bases, and a stretch of 12 bases separates them. Looking up the germline V gene yields CDR1 SGHRS and CDR2 YFSETQ.